The 28 T cell receptor beta chains below all came from one sample that was sequenced in a study of T cell changes during pregnancy in multiple sclerosis (dated by TCRdb to about 2019). Receptors were amplified or captured by the immunoSEQ multiplex PCR assay. TCRdb limited this immuneACCESS table to in-frame rearrangements with V and J called. A share of clones is missing; checked studies link under half to unresolved V genes, and the rest is unexplained. This sample lists just under 100,000 clones; approximately 94% were detected once. 0.99% of the sample belongs to the ten largest clones. The source material was peripheral blood, sampled after pregnancy. The receptor source for this set is a female donor with multiple sclerosis, enrolled in a pregnancy study.

The chain is built from TRBV18 and TRBJ2-2; possible D gene TRBD2, 5 bases. This CDR3 has 15 amino acids. V lost 2 bases and J 0 bases, leaving 7 bases between the germline ends. CDR1 is KGHSH, CDR2 LQKENI, per germline. CDR3 DNA: TGTGCCAGCTCACCAGCGCGGGCGAACACCGGGGAGCTGTTTTTT. Translation: CASSPARANTGELFF. Full variable domain (remainder filled in from reference TRBV18 and TRBJ2-2): NAGVMQNPRHLVRRRGQEARLRCSPMKGHSHVYWYRQLPEEGLKFMVYLQKENIIDESGMPKERFSAEFPKEGPSILRIQQVVRGDSAAYFCASSPARANTGELFFGEGSRLTVL.

This chain connects TRBV2 to TRBJ2-1; maybe TRBD1 (6 bases). This CDR3 is 16 amino acids long. Trimming pared 6 bases from V and 10 bases from J, leaving 25 bases between. CDR1 is SNHLY and CDR2 is FYNNEI in the germline V gene. The CDR3 coding sequence is TGTGCCAGCAGCCGAAACAGGGCAACTATGACTCCCGAGCAGTTCTTC. As protein: CASSRNRATMTPEQFF.

This chain links TRBV28 with TRBJ1-1; no reliable D call. Trimming shortened V by 2 bases and J by 5 bases, and 12 bases separated the two germline ends. CDR3 length equals 14 residues. Germline CDR1 is MDHEN and CDR2 is SYDVKM. Here the CDR3 DNA reads TGTGCCAGCAGTTTAACCAGAAGGCGGACTGAAGCTTTCTTT. Protein sequence: CASSLTRRRTEAFF.

The chain uses TRBV11-2 and TRBJ2-1; 9 bases map to TRBD2. The CDR3 length is 19 residues. J lost 7 bases, V lost 6 bases, and 22 bases had no gene match. The germline CDR1 and CDR2 sequences are SGHAT and FQNNGV. CDR3 loop: CASRPLAGLGNSYTNEQFF. CDR3 nucleotides: TGTGCCAGCAGACCTCTAGCGGGACTCGGAAACTCATATACAAATGAGCAGTTCTTC.

The chain couples TRBV12-2 to TRBJ2-1; TRBD2, as called in the table, went unchecked against the DNA. TRBV12-2 is marked as a pseudogene. There are 16 residues in the CDR3. The CDR3 region is CASRLRWRVGHNEQFF. CDR3 bases: TGTGCAAGTCGCTTGAGGTGGAGGGTTGGCCACAATGAGCAGTTCTTC.

This chain connects TRBV10-2 to TRBJ2-5; 8 positions agree with TRBD2. CDR3 length equals 15 residues. The J segment lost 4 bases and the V segment lost 2 bases, leaving 6 bases of the junction unmatched. Germline CDR1 and CDR2: WSHSY and SAAADI. CDR3 in amino acids: CASSEPAGVSETQYF. The CDR3 DNA reads as TGCGCCAGCAGTGAGCCAGCGGGAGTTTCAGAGACCCAGTACTTC.

The chain carries TRBV5-1 and TRBJ2-1; 14 bases are shared with TRBD2. Germline trimming cut 4 bases from V and 8 bases from J; bases unmatched to any gene: 2. CDR1 and CDR2 from the germline V gene are SGHRS and YFSETQ. This CDR3 spans 14 amino acids. The CDR3, as DNA: TGCGCCAGCAGCCCGGGACTAGCGGGAGATGAGCAGTTCTTC. Amino acids: CASSPGLAGDEQFF.

The chain carries TRBV6-5 and TRBJ1-1; 7 bases fit TRBD1. Germline V gives CDR1 MNHEY, CDR2 SVGAGI. V gave up 5 bases and J gave up 1 base; unmatched junction bases: 4. There are 14 residues in the CDR3. Written as DNA, the CDR3 is TGTGCCAGCAGTCGCCGACAGGGGAACACTGAAGCTTTCTTT. This encodes CASSRRQGNTEAFF.

The chain uses TRBV2 and TRBJ2-5; TRBD1 matches 7 bases. Trimming cost V 4 bases and J 4 bases; bases outside gene matches: 3. This CDR3 has 13 residues. The germline gives CDR1 SNHLY, CDR2 FYNNEI. The CDR3 coding sequence is TGTGCCAGCAGTGCACAGGGGATAGAGACCCAGTACTTC. It encodes CASSAQGIETQYF.

This chain uses TRBV25-1 with TRBJ2-3; 7 bases are shared with TRBD2. J gave up 2 bases and V 0 bases, and 5 bases lay outside the gene matches. Germline values: CDR1 MGHDK, CDR2 SYGVNS. The CDR3 consists of 16 residues. Here the CDR3 reads CASSEYPSGTTDTQYF. CDR3 bases: TGTGCCAGCAGTGAATACCCTAGCGGAACCACAGATACGCAGTATTTT.

The J gene is TRBJ2-1, the V gene TRBV28; TRBD2 is a possible D gene (6 bases). Germline loops: CDR1 MDHEN, CDR2 SYDVKM. The V and J ends lost 5 bases and 2 bases respectively, with 10 bases between them. The CDR3 has 14 amino acids. The CDR3 protein is CASSPLAAYNEQFF. CDR3 nucleotides: TGTGCCAGCAGTCCACTAGCAGCCTACAATGAGCAGTTCTTC.

This clone has a single count. J is TRBJ1-1 and V is TRBV5-8, with a weak D call TRBD1 (5 bases). CDR3 length: 15 residues. Looked up from germline, CDR1 is SGHTS and CDR2 is YDEGEE. V lost 4 bases, J lost 4 bases, and 17 bases lay in between. The CDR3 sequence is CASSPPWTYITEAFF. CDR3 nucleotides: TGTGCCAGCAGCCCTCCCTGGACATATATCACTGAAGCTTTCTTT.

The chain uses TRBV25-1 and TRBJ2-1; TRBD2 matches at 7 bases. This CDR3 region has 16 residues. V shed 4 bases, J shed 5 bases, and the junction held 11 bases outside the gene matches. From germline, CDR1 is MGHDK and CDR2 SYGVNS. CDR3 sequence: CASSGLGAGNDNEQFF. CDR3 sequence (DNA): TGTGCCAGCAGTGGCCTGGGAGCGGGAAACGACAATGAGCAGTTCTTC.

This rearrangement joins TRBV7-6 to TRBJ2-7; TRBD2 matches 8 bases. Per the germline V gene, CDR1 is SGHVS and CDR2 is FNYEAQ. The CDR3 contains 15 residues. With 7 bases clipped from V and 6 bases from J, the junction kept 14 bases outside the gene matches. CDR3 sequence: CASTPAGAVHFEQYF. In nucleotides, the CDR3 is TGTGCCAGCACCCCAGCGGGAGCAGTTCACTTCGAGCAGTACTTC.

This chain connects TRBV10-3 to TRBJ2-2, with 7 nucleotides matching TRBD1. Germline-derived CDR1 and CDR2 are ENHRY and SYGVKD. CDR3 size: 13 residues. J lost 7 bases, V lost 8 bases, and 7 bases had no gene match. The CDR3 DNA is TGTGCCATCCGAGGACAGGCAGGCGGGGAGCTGTTTTTT. It encodes CAIRGQAGGELFF.

The genes are TRBV5-3 and TRBJ2-7; no firm D call. TRBV5-3 is an ORF; its function is uncertain. Trimming removed 2 bases at V and 1 base at J, with 4 bases between. This CDR3 contains 12 residues. The CDR3 coding sequence is TGTGCCAGAAGCTTTTCTTCCTACGAGCAGTACTTC. Its translation is CARSFSSYEQYF.

V is TRBV7-9 and J is TRBJ2-2; D may be TRBD2 (5 bases). Germline-derived CDR1 and CDR2 are SEHNR and FQNEAQ (reference sequence). The CDR3 contains 16 residues. V was clipped by 5 bases and J by 7 bases, with 20 bases between them. CDR3 residues: CASSQTAARGVGELFF. CDR3 in DNA: TGTGCCAGCAGCCAAACGGCAGCCCGGGGTGTCGGGGAGCTGTTTTTT.

V is TRBV7-6 and J is TRBJ2-1; 8 bases are shared with TRBD2. The V and J ends lost 0 bases and 6 bases, in that order; junction bases with no gene match: 4. The CDR3 loop spans 15 amino acids. The germline V gene encodes CDR1 SGHVS and CDR2 FNYEAQ. The CDR3 spells CASSLAGSGGNEQFF. The DNA for the CDR3 is TGTGCCAGCAGCTTAGCGGGCAGCGGGGGCAATGAGCAGTTCTTC.

The rearrangement uses TRBV28 and TRBJ1-3; D is uncertain. Germline V gene lookup returns CDR1 MDHEN and CDR2 SYDVKM. The CDR3 spans 15 residues. Trimming removed 3 bases at V and 0 bases at J, with 9 bases between. CDR3 nucleotide sequence: TGTGCCAGCAGTTTTTTTCCAGACTCTGGAAACACCATATATTTT. Amino acids: CASSFFPDSGNTIYF. The entire variable domain, with the rest obtained from reference TRBV28 and TRBJ1-3, is as follows: DVKVTQSSRYLVKRTGEKVFLECVQDMDHENMFWYRQDPGLGLRLIYFSYDVKMKEKGDIPEGYSVSREKKERFSLILESASTNQTSMYLCASSFFPDSGNTIYFGEGSWLTVV.

This clone showed up just once. V gene TRBV19 combines with J gene TRBJ2-1; D gene uncertain. The germline V gene has CDR1 LNHDA and CDR2 SQIVND (reference sequence). The ends were cut back, 1 base at V and 3 bases at J, with 10 bases in the middle. The CDR3 is 15 residues long. The CDR3 nucleotides are TGTGCCAGTAGTATAGTGGGCAGTTTCTACAATGAGCAGTTCTTC. It encodes CASSIVGSFYNEQFF.

The gene calls are TRBV30 and TRBJ2-2, with 7 bases lining up with TRBD1. Germline CDR1 reads GTSNPN; CDR2 reads SVGIG (reference sequence). This CDR3 region has 13 residues. Unmatched junction bases numbered 5, after V lost 4 bases and J lost 6 bases. The CDR3 sequence is CAWNMTGSGELFF. Here the CDR3 DNA reads TGTGCCTGGAATATGACAGGGTCCGGGGAGCTGTTTTTT.

The chain is built from TRBV5-4 and TRBJ2-2; a possible D gene is TRBD2 (5 bases). V lost 4 bases, J lost 0 bases, and 19 bases lay in between. This CDR3 comprises 18 residues. The germline CDR1 and CDR2 sequences are SGHNT and YYREEE (reference sequence). In DNA, the CDR3 is TGTGCCAGCAGCGCAGGAGGTGCAGCGGTCTCGAACACCGGGGAGCTGTTTTTT. Translation: CASSAGGAAVSNTGELFF.

On this clone: The junction does not match germline at one end; this may be a read error. The same CDR3 also results from other DNA sequences found in this sample. V is TRBV9 and J is TRBJ1-5; the D is unclear. The CDR3 length is 15 residues. CDR1 SGDLS and CDR2 YYNGEE come from the germline V gene. CDR3 coding DNA: TGTGCCAGTAGCGTAGATGTGGGAGACAATCAGCCCCAGCATTTT. Protein sequence: CASSVDVGDNQPQHF. The variable domain in full, with the rest retrieved from reference TRBV9 and TRBJ1-5, is DSGVTQTPKHLITATGQRVTLRCSPRSGDLSVYWYQQSLDQGLQFLIQYYNGEERAKGNILERFSAQQFPDLHSELNLSSLELGDSALYFCASSVDVGDNQPQHFGDGTRLSIL.

The J gene is TRBJ2-7, the V gene TRBV21-1; TRBD1 is the table's D call, not checked against the DNA. TRBV21-1 is a pseudogene segment. The CDR3 runs to 12 residues. The CDR3 coding sequence is TGTGCCAACCCGGGACAGTCCTACGAGCAGTACTTC. It codes for CANPGQSYEQYF.

This clone has only one observation. The CDR3 loop is CASSEDRGSTDTQYF. The CDR3 bases are TGTGCCAGCAGCGAGGACAGGGGGAGCACAGATACGCAGTATTTT. V and J are TRBV6-1 and TRBJ2-3; 10 nucleotides line up with TRBD1. V dropped 6 bases and J dropped 0; count of bases not matched to a gene: 3. The CDR3 totals 15 residues. Germline V gene data show CDR1 as MNHNS and CDR2 as SASEGT.

The chain links TRBV28 to TRBJ2-7, with TRBD2 identical over 14 bases. Losses at the gene ends were 6 bases for V and 6 bases for J; bases not matched to a gene: 10. CDR1 MDHEN and CDR2 SYDVKM come from the germline V gene. This CDR3 contains 16 residues. The CDR3 is CASSTTGLAGGREQYF. The CDR3 DNA reads as TGTGCCAGCAGCACCACAGGACTAGCGGGGGGTCGCGAGCAGTACTTC.

V is TRBV12-5 and J is TRBJ1-4; D unresolved. Germline CDR1 and CDR2: LGHNT and FRNRAP. CDR3 length: 15 residues. The germline V and J ends were trimmed by 7 bases and 6 bases, with 18 bases remaining between them. Here the CDR3 reads CASAGDSVAYEKLFF. The CDR3 nucleotides read TGTGCTAGTGCCGGAGACTCTGTAGCGTATGAAAAACTGTTTTTT.

To note about this clone: The junction and the germline gene differ at one end; a read error may be behind it. The genes are TRBV7-9 and TRBJ2-2; TRBD1 matches 8 bases. CDR3 length: 15 residues. Germline V lookup: CDR1 SEHNR, CDR2 FQNEAQ (reference sequence). The CDR3 loop is CASSRRQGNAGELFF. Here the CDR3 DNA reads TGTGCCAGCAGCCGAAGACAGGGGAACGCCGGGGAGCTGTTTTTT.